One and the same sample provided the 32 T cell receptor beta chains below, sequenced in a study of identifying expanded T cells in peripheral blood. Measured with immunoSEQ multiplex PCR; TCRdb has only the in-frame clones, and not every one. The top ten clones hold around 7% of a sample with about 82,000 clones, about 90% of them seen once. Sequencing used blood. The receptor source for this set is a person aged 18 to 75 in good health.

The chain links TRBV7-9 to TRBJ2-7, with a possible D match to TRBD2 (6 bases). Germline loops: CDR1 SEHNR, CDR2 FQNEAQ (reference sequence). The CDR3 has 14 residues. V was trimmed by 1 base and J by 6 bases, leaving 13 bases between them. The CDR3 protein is CASSLVMEGPEQYF. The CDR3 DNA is TGTGCCAGCAGCTTAGTAATGGAGGGTCCCGAGCAGTACTTC.

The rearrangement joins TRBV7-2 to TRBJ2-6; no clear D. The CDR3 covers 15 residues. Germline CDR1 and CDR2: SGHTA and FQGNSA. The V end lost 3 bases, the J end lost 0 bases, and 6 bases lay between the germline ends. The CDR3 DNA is TGTGCCAGCAGCTTCGGTCTCTCTGGGGCCAACGTCCTGACTTTC. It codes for CASSFGLSGANVLTF.

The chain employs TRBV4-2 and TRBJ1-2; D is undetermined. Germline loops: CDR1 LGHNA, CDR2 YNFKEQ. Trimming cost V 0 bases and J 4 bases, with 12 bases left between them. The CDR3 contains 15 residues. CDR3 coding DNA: TGTGCCAGCAGCCAAGAATTCAGGCAGAGCTATGGCTACACCTTC. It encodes CASSQEFRQSYGYTF.

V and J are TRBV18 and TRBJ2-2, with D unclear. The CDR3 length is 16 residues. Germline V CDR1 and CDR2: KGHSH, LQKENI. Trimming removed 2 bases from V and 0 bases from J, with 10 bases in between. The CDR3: CASSPNPLPNTGELFF. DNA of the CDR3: TGTGCCAGCTCACCAAACCCTCTTCCGAACACCGGGGAGCTGTTTTTT.

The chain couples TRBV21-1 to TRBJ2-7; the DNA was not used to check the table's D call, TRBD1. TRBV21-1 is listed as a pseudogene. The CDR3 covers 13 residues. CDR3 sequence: CASSGTDAYEQYF. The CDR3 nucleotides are TGTGCCAGCAGCGGAACAGACGCCTACGAGCAGTACTTC.

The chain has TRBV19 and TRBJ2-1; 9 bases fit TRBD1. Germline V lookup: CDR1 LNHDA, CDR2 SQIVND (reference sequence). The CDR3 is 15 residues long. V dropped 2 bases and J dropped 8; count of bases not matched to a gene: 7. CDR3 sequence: CASSIRTGVPDEQFF. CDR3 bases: TGTGCCAGTAGTATAAGGACAGGGGTACCCGATGAGCAGTTCTTC.

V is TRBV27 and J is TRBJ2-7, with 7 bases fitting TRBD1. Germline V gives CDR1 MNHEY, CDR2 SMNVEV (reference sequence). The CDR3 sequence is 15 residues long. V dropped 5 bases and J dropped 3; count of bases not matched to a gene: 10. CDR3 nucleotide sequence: TGTGCCAGCAGTCTCCAACAGGGGATGAACTACGAGCAGTACTTC. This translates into CASSLQQGMNYEQYF.

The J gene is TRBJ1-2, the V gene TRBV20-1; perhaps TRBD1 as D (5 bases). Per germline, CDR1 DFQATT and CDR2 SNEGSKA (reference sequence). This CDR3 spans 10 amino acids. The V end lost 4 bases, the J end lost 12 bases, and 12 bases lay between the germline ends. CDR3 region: CSATDSQNTF. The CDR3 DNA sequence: TGCAGTGCTACCGACAGTCAGAACACCTTC.

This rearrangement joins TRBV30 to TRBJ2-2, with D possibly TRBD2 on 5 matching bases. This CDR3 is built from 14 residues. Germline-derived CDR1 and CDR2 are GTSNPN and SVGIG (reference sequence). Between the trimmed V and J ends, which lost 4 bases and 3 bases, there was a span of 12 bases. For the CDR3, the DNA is TGTGCCTGGACGCCGGGAACGGACACCGGGGAGCTGTTTTTT. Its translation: CAWTPGTDTGELFF. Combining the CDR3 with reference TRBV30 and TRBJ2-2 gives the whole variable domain SQTIHQWPATLVQPVGSPLSLECTVEGTSNPNLYWYRQAAGRGLQLLFYSVGIGQISSEVPQNLSASRPQDRQFILSSKKLLLSDSGFYLCAWTPGTDTGELFFGEGSRLTVL.

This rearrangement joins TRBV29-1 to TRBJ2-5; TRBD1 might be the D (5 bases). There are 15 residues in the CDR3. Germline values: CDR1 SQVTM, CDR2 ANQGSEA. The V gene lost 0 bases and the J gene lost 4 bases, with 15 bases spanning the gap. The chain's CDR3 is CSVEDIGAPPETQYF. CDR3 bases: TGCAGCGTTGAAGATATTGGGGCGCCACCAGAGACCCAGTACTTC.

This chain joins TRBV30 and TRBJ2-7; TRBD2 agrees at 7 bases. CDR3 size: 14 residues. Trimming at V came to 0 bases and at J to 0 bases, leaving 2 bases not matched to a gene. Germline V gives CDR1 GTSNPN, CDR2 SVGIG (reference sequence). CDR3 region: CAWSVGGFSYEQYF. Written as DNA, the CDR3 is TGTGCCTGGAGTGTGGGGGGGTTCTCCTACGAGCAGTACTTC.

The CDR3 DNA reads TGTGCCAGCATCGGGGTCCACTACGAGCAGTACTTC. Encoded protein: CASIGVHYEQYF. The chain couples TRBV2 to TRBJ2-7; possibly TRBD2 for D (5 bases). The CDR3 is 12 residues long. The ends were cut back, 7 bases at V and 3 bases at J, with 10 bases in the middle. Germline V CDR1 and CDR2: SNHLY, FYNNEI.

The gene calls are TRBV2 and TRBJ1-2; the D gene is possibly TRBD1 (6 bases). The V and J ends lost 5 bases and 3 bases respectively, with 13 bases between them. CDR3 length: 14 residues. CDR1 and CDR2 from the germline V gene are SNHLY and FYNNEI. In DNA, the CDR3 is TGTGCCAGCAGTCTCAGGGGTTCTGACTATGGCTACACCTTC. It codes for CASSLRGSDYGYTF.

CDR3 in amino acids: CASSLYGETQYF. The CDR3 nucleotides are TGTGCCAGCAGCCTCTACGGGGAGACCCAGTACTTC. The chain joins TRBV7-2 to TRBJ2-5; no firm D call. V lost 5 bases, J lost 5 bases, and 9 bases lay in between. The CDR3 extends over 12 amino acids. Germline V gives CDR1 SGHTA, CDR2 FQGNSA. The entire variable domain, with the rest obtained from reference TRBV7-2 and TRBJ2-5, is as follows: GAGVSQSPSNKVTEKGKDVELRCDPISGHTALYWYRQSLGQGLEFLIYFQGNSAPDKSGLPSDRFSAERTGGSVSTLTIQRTQQEDSAVYLCASSLYGETQYFGPGTRLLVL.

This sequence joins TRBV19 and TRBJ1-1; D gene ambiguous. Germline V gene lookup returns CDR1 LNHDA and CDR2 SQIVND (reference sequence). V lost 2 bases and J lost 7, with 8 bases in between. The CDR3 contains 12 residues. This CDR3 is CASSITWGEAFF. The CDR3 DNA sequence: TGTGCCAGTAGTATAACCTGGGGTGAAGCTTTCTTT.

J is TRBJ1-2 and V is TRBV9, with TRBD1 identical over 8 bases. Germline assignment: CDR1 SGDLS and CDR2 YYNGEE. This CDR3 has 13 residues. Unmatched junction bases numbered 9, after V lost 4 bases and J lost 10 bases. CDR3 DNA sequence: TGTGCCAGCAGCTCCGGGACAGGTAGTGACTACACCTTC. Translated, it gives CASSSGTGSDYTF.

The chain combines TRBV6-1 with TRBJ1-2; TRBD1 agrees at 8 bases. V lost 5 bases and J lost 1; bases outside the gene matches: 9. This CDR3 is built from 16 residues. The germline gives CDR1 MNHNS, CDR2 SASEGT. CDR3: CASSQGQGRINYGYTF. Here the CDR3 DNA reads TGTGCCAGCAGTCAAGGACAGGGTAGAATTAACTATGGCTACACCTTC.

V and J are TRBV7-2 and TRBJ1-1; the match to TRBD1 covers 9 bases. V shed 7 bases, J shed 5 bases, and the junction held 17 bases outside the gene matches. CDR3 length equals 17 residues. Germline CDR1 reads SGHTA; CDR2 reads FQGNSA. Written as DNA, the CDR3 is TGTGCCAGCACAAGGACAGGGGCTCCCATAGTAGTGACTGAAGCTTTCTTT. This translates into CASTRTGAPIVVTEAFF.

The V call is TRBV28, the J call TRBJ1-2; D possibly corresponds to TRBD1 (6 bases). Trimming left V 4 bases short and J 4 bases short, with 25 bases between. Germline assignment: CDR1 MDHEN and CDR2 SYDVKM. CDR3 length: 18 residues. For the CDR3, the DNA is TGTGCCAGCAGTTCTCAAGGACAGTCATATACTGCTGTCTATGGCTACACCTTC. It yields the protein CASSSQGQSYTAVYGYTF.

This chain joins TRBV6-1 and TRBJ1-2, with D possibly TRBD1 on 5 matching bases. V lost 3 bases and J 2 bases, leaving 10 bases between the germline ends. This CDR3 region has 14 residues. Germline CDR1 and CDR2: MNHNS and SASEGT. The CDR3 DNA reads TGTGCCAGCAGTGAGGTCAGGGTGAACTATGGCTACACCTTC. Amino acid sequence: CASSEVRVNYGYTF.

CDR3 sequence (DNA): TGCGCCAGCAGCTTAAGTTCAAGGGGTGGGTACTACGAGCAGTACTTC. This codes for CASSLSSRGGYYEQYF. The chain couples TRBV5-1 to TRBJ2-7, with D possibly matching TRBD1 (5 bases). V lost 2 bases, J lost 3 bases, and 18 bases lay in between. The CDR3 length is 16 residues. Germline V gene lookup returns CDR1 SGHRS and CDR2 YFSETQ. The full variable domain, completed using reference TRBV5-1 and TRBJ2-7, is KAGVTQTPRYLIKTRGQQVTLSCSPISGHRSVSWYQQTPGQGLQFLFEYFSETQRNKGNFPGRFSGRQFSNSRSEMNVSTLELGDSALYLCASSLSSRGGYYEQYFGPGTRLTVT.

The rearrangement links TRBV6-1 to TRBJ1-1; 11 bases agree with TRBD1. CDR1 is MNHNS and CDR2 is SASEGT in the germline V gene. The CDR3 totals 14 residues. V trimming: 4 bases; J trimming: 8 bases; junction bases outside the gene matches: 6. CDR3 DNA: TGTGCCAGCAGTGTGGGACAGGGGGGGATGGAAGCTTTCTTT. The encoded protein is CASSVGQGGMEAFF.

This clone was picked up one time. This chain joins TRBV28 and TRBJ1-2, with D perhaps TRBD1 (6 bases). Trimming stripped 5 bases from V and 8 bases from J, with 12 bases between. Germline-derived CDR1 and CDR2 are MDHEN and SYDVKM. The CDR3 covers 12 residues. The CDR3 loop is CASSNLDRGYTF. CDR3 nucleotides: TGTGCCAGCAGTAACCTGGACAGAGGCTACACCTTC.

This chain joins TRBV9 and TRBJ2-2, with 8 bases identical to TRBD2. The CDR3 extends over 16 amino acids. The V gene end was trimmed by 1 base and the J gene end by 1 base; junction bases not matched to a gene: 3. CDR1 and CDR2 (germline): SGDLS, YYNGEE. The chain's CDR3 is CASSVSAGGNTGELFF. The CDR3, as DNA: TGTGCCAGCAGCGTATCCGCGGGGGGGAACACCGGGGAGCTGTTTTTT.

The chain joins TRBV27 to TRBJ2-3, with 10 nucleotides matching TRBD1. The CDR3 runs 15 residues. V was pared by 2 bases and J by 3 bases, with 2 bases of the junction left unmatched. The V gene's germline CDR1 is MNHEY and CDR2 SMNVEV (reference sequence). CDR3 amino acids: CASSLEGQGTDTQYF. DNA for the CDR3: TGTGCCAGCAGTTTAGAGGGACAGGGGACAGATACGCAGTATTTT.

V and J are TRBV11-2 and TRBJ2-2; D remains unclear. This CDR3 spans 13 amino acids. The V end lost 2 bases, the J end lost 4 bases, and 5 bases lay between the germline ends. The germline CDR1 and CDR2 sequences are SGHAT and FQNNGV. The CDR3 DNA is TGTGCCAGCAGCTTAAGCCTCACCGGGGAGCTGTTTTTT. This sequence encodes CASSLSLTGELFF.

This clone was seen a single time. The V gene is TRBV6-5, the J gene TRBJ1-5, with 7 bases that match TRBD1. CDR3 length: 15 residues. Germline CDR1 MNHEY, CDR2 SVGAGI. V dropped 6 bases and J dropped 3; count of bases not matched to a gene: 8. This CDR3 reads CASSHGTDFNQPQHF. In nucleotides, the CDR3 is TGTGCCAGCAGCCACGGGACAGATTTCAATCAGCCCCAGCATTTT.

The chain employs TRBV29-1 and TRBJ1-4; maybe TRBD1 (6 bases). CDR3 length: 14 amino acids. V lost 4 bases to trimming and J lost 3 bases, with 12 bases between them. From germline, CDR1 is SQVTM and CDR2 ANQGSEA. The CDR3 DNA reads TGCAGCGTTGCTTTAGGGGGAGCTAATGAAAAACTGTTTTTT. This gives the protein CSVALGGANEKLFF.

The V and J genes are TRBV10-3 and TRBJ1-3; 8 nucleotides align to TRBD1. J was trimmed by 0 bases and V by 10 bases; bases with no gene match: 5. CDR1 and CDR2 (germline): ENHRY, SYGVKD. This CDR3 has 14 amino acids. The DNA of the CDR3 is TGTGCCACCAAAGGACAGGGCTCTGGAAACACCATATATTTT. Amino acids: CATKGQGSGNTIYF.

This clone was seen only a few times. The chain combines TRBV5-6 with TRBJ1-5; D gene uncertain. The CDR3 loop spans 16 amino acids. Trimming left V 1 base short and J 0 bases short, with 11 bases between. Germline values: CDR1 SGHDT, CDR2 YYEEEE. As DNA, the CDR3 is TGTGCCAGCAGCTTGTCGGGTAGTTATAGCAATCAGCCCCAGCATTTT. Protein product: CASSLSGSYSNQPQHF.

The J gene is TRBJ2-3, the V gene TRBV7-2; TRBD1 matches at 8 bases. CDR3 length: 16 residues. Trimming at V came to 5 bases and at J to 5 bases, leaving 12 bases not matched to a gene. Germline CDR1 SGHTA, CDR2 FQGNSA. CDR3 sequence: CASSPRGQAMLDTQYF. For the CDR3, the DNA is TGTGCCAGCAGCCCGAGGGGACAGGCTATGCTAGATACGCAGTATTTT.

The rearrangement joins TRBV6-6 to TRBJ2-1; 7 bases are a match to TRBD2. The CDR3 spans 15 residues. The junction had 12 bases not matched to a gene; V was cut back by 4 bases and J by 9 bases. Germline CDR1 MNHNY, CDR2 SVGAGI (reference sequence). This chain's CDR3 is CASSSQRGVGVEQFF. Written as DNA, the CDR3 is TGTGCCAGCAGTTCCCAGCGGGGTGTGGGGGTTGAGCAGTTCTTC.